This T cell receptor (beta chain) was documented in a study of blood T cell repertoires in COVID-19. The overall study: From the United States, Italy and Spain came samples of acute and convalescent COVID-19. In each case, the material was cDNA or gDNA derived from T cells, B-cell-depleted T cells, or PBMCs.

Trimming removed 3 bases at V and 5 bases at J, with 14 bases between. Germline CDR1 is KGHDR and CDR2 is SFDVKD. The CDR3 sequence is 15 residues long. Study processing details: Reference gene primers were amplified, and this amplification served to estimate nucleated cell counts. Sequencing was performed with immunoSEQ multiplex PCR; in TCRdb, only in-frame clones are kept and a portion is missing. V, J and clone size were drawn from that table, and D and trimming were deduced from the DNA. This table has roughly 340,000 clones, roughly 89% appearing once. The clonotype was recovered from a woman aged 18-29 years who had recovered from COVID-19. Sequenced material: peripheral blood. This chain joins TRBV24-1 and TRBJ2-3, with D possibly being TRBD1 (6 bases). CDR3 protein: CATSDPGTNRDTQYF. CDR3 DNA sequence: TGTGCCACCAGTGATCCCGGGACAAACCGAGATACGCAGTATTTT.